This T cell receptor beta chain is drawn from a study of cytomegalovirus exposure and HLA in healthy donors. Notes on the study in general: TCR beta sequences reportedly predicted the HLA-A and HLA-B alleles of most subjects accurately.

In the PCR, 60 Vbeta and 13 Jbeta primers were used. TCRdb keeps only in-frame clones here, not all; method: immunoSEQ multiplex PCR. The sample contains more than 90,000 clones, roughly two thirds of which appear only once. As to this clone: Its specificity is unknown.

V lost 5 bases, J lost 1 base, and 15 bases lay in between. The CDR3 covers 16 residues. Germline CDR1 reads SGHNT; CDR2 reads YENEEA. Sample: PBMCs. The clonotype originates from a woman in her twenties or thirties in good health and CMV-seronegative. The chain employs TRBV11-3 and TRBJ2-1, with a possible D match to TRBD2 (6 bases). CDR3 loop: CASSRNFGSSYNEQFF. In DNA form, the CDR3 reads TGTGCCAGCAGCCGCAATTTCGGGAGTTCCTACAATGAGCAGTTCTTC.